This T cell receptor beta chain was recovered during a study of blood T cells in healthy people across ages. General study results and limits: Researchers judged that diversity estimates from one million T cells fell short of true values.

A second PCR of 7 to 11 cycles used a sample-barcoded 5' primer and a J-beta primer mix. Each sample provided no less than 2.5 million CDR3-containing paired-end reads. TCRdb re-called the 5' RACE reads through MiXCR, storing one row per CDR3 protein. The sample contains about 2 million distinct CDR3 sequences, around half of which appear only once. Caucasian, healthy and from Russia, the donors were aged between about 6 and 90. With V trimmed by 6 bases and J by 1 base, 10 bases remained unmatched. The V gene's germline CDR1 is MNHEY and CDR2 SVGEGT. The CDR3 sequence is 17 residues long. Details on this clonotype: Its antigen is not known.

Input material: blood. The chain uses TRBV6-2 or TRBV6-3 and TRBJ2-5; the match to TRBD2 covers 11 bases. The clonotype comes from a woman in her forties in good health. This chain's CDR3 is CASRDGASGGTQETQYF. The CDR3 DNA is TGTGCCAGCAGGGATGGAGCTAGCGGGGGGACCCAAGAGACCCAGTACTTC.